The clone carrying this TCR beta chain was recorded many times. Its specificity is unknown. The sample belongs to a study of early T cells in non-severe SARS-CoV-2 infection. On the study more broadly: The chains were unpaired, and the sequenced material was bulk RNA from unsorted whole blood. Overall study results and limits: VDJdb-based matching was biased toward anti-spike CD8 responses and missed private and CD4 specificities.

One entry per CDR3 protein, called by TCRdb with MiXCR from the 5' RACE reads. The sample has around 67,000 distinct CDR3 sequences, around 10% seen once. The CDR3 length is 14 residues. V dropped 0 bases and J dropped 7 bases, with 10 bases sitting between them. Germline V gives CDR1 SGDLS, CDR2 YYNGEE. This receptor was identified in an adult who was a healthcare worker with PCR-confirmed SARS-CoV-2 infection or an uninfected control (not recorded which). The material sequenced was whole blood, taken at baseline. The chain carries TRBV9 and TRBJ2-2; D gene ambiguous. CDR3 DNA: TGTGCCAGCAGCGTAGCTAGGAGCCGCGGGGAGCTGTTTTTT. Residues: CASSVARSRGELFF.